The 2 T cell receptor beta chains below were found in one sample sequenced in a study of blood T cell repertoires in COVID-19. Produced via immunoSEQ multiplex PCR; TCRdb's table is partial and in-frame only. The sample lists some 20,000 clones; about nine tenths were seen once. Input material: peripheral blood. All receptors come from a man between 65 and 85 years old with acute or convalescent COVID-19.

The rearrangement links TRBV7-9 to TRBJ2-1; TRBD1 agrees at 10 bases. Germline V CDR1 and CDR2: SEHNR, FQNEAQ (reference sequence). There are 15 residues in the CDR3. V was clipped by 3 bases and J by 3 bases; unmatched bases: 2. The DNA for the CDR3 is TGTGCCAGCAGCTTGGGGACAGGGGACTACAATGAGCAGTTCTTC. Its translation is CASSLGTGDYNEQFF.

The V gene is TRBV19, the J gene TRBJ1-2, with D perhaps matching TRBD1 (6 bases). Germline CDR1 LNHDA, CDR2 SQIVND (reference sequence). The CDR3 contains 12 residues. The germline V and J ends were trimmed by 3 bases and 7 bases, with 9 bases remaining between them. In nucleotides, the CDR3 is TGTGCCAGTAGTATGGCAGGGGCTGGCTACACCTTC. Translation: CASSMAGAGYTF.